A selection of T cell receptor beta chains follows, all from one sample in a study of response to subunit inactivated influenza vaccine. TCRdb called the RT-PCR reads again in MiXCR, with one record for every CDR3 protein. The sample has approximately 700,000 distinct CDR3 sequences, 15% to 18% seen once. The sample in question was PBMCs from blood, obtained 11 to 12 days after vaccination. The receptors were sampled from a man in his fifties or sixties who received an inactivated influenza vaccine. Both conserved end residues are part of each CDR3. A D gene is named only where the DNA matches it firmly. For some rows the clone size is stated as once, few or many, or as a class when expanded; others skip it.

d_call	j_call	v_call	clone_size	cdr3_nt	cdr3_aa
.	TRBJ2-5	TRBV28	few	TGTGCCAGCAGTAAATTCGTCCAAGAGACCCAGTACTTC	CASSKFVQETQYF
.	TRBJ1-4	TRBV25-1	many	TGTGCCAGCAGTGCCGCGGGGAGTGAAAAACTGTTTTTT	CASSAAGSEKLFF
TRBD1	TRBJ2-2	TRBV6-1	.	TGTGCCAGCAGGCCGGACAGGGAGACCGGGGAGCTGTTTTTT	CASRPDRETGELFF
.	TRBJ2-7	TRBV20-1	few	TGCAGTGCTTCCGGGGCAGGCGTCTCCTACGAGCAGTACTTC	CSASGAGVSYEQYF
TRBD2	TRBJ2-1	TRBV4-2	few	TGTGCCAGCAGCCAAGTGCTAGCGGGGGGCCCCTACAATGAGCAGTTCTTC	CASSQVLAGGPYNEQFF
TRBD2	TRBJ2-3	TRBV28	many	TGTGCCAGCAGTCCACGGACTAGCGGGGACCTCACAGATACGCAGTATTTT	CASSPRTSGDLTDTQYF
.	TRBJ2-2	TRBV10-3	.	TGTGCCATCAGTCCGGGACATTTGAACACCGGGGAGCTGTTTTTT	CAISPGHLNTGELFF
.	TRBJ2-7	TRBV4-3	.	TGCGCCAGCAGCCAAGCCCCTTCCGGTTACGAGCAGTACTTC	CASSQAPSGYEQYF
TRBD2	TRBJ2-2	TRBV20-1	.	TGCAGTGCTAGAGATCGAGTTAGCGGGAGGAACACCGGGGAGCTGTTTTTT	CSARDRVSGRNTGELFF
.	TRBJ2-2	TRBV7-9	.	TGTGCCAGCAGCTTAGGTGGTGAGGGAGGAAGGACCGGGGAGCTGTTTTTT	CASSLGGEGGRTGELFF
.	TRBJ2-7	TRBV15	few	TGTGCCACCAGCAGATTTTCAGGGGCCCCCTCGGAGCAGTACTTC	CATSRFSGAPSEQYF
.	TRBJ2-7	TRBV20-1	.	TGCAGTGCTAGAGAACGTGAATCAAGCTACGAGCAGTACTTC	CSARERESSYEQYF
TRBD1	TRBJ2-1	TRBV18	few	TGTGCCAGCTCACCCCGGGACAGGGGCACCTATGAGCAGTTCTTC	CASSPRDRGTYEQFF
.	TRBJ1-2	TRBV10-3	few	TGTGCCATCAGTACACCCACCGGGACCCAGGAAGGCTACACCTTC	CAISTPTGTQEGYTF